This T cell receptor (beta chain) was retrieved from a study of T cell changes during pregnancy in multiple sclerosis. Looked up from germline, CDR1 is MNHEY and CDR2 is SMNVEV (reference sequence). This CDR3 comprises 16 residues. J was trimmed by 7 bases and V by 5 bases; bases with no gene match: 17. TCRdb's copy holds only in-frame clones and misses some; the assay was immunoSEQ multiplex PCR. The table lists 60,000 to 75,000 clones, about 91% of them singletons, with about 1.5% in the top ten. The rearrangement joins TRBV27 to TRBJ2-7; 7 nucleotides line up with TRBD1. This clonotype originated in a female donor in good health, enrolled as a control in a pregnancy study. The material sequenced was peripheral blood, taken in the second trimester of pregnancy. CDR3 bases: TGTGCCAGCAGTCCCCGACAGGGTGGAACCATGATTGAGCAGTACTTC. This encodes CASSPRQGGTMIEQYF.